Each of the 25 T cell receptor beta chains below was sequenced from the same sample in a study of T cell changes during pregnancy in multiple sclerosis. The protocol was immunoSEQ multiplex PCR, while the TCRdb copy is restricted to in-frame clones and leaves out a portion. Of about 85,000 clones in the sample, approximately 93% were seen once. The sequencing used peripheral blood, collected in the first trimester of pregnancy. The receptor source for this set is a female donor with multiple sclerosis, enrolled in a pregnancy study.

DNA of the CDR3: TGTGCCAGCAGTCAAACCCAGCGTCTGAACACTGAAGCTTTCTTT. Amino acid sequence: CASSQTQRLNTEAFF. The chain combines TRBV28 with TRBJ1-1, with unresolved D. The V end was cut by 5 bases, the J end by 0 bases, with 13 bases between. The CDR3 loop spans 15 amino acids. Germline V gene sequence: CDR1 MDHEN, CDR2 SYDVKM.

The J gene is TRBJ2-1, the V gene TRBV29-1, with 9 bases fitting TRBD2. The germline V gene encodes CDR1 SQVTM and CDR2 ANQGSEA. There are 16 residues in the CDR3. The V and J ends lost 5 bases and 0 bases, in that order; junction bases with no gene match: 8. The CDR3 reads CSVTLAGGPSYNEQFF. CDR3 DNA sequence: TGCAGCGTTACCCTTGCGGGAGGGCCCTCCTACAATGAGCAGTTCTTC.

This sequence joins TRBV18 and TRBJ2-3; a weak D match, TRBD1 (6 bases). Trimming shortened V by 1 base and J by 0 bases, and 11 bases separated the two germline ends. CDR1 is KGHSH and CDR2 is LQKENI in the germline V gene. The CDR3 loop spans 16 amino acids. The CDR3 DNA is TGTGCCAGCTCACCACGGACAGAGACTAGCACAGATACGCAGTATTTT. It yields the protein CASSPRTETSTDTQYF.

Only a few counts were recorded for this clone. DNA for the CDR3: TGCAGCGTTGAAGAGCAGGGTGGAGCTTTCTTT. Its protein is CSVEEQGGAFF. This chain connects TRBV29-1 to TRBJ1-1, with a tentative D call TRBD1 (5 bases). Germline V gene data show CDR1 as SQVTM and CDR2 as ANQGSEA. Trimming left V 0 bases short and J 10 bases short, with 9 bases between. This CDR3 has 11 amino acids.

The chain recombines TRBV19 with TRBJ1-3; TRBD1 agrees at 7 bases. The germline CDR1 and CDR2 sequences are LNHDA and SQIVND (reference sequence). J gave up 0 bases and V 7 bases, and 6 bases lay outside the gene matches. This CDR3 has 15 residues. In DNA, the CDR3 is TGTGCCAGTAACCGACAGGGCCTCTCTGGAAACACCATATATTTT. Its translation is CASNRQGLSGNTIYF. Complete variable domain (other parts from reference TRBV19 and TRBJ1-3): DGGITQSPKYLFRKEGQNVTLSCEQNLNHDAMYWYRQDPGQGLRLIYYSQIVNDFQKGDIAEGYSVSREKKESFPLTVTSAQKNPTAFYLCASNRQGLSGNTIYFGEGSWLTVV.

The V and J genes are TRBV5-6 and TRBJ2-2; a weak D match, TRBD1 (6 bases). Trimming left V 2 bases short and J 6 bases short, with 14 bases between. Germline V gene data show CDR1 as SGHDT and CDR2 as YYEEEE. CDR3 length: 15 amino acids. The CDR3 nucleotides are TGTGCCAGCAGCTTAGTACCAGGGGCGGCCGGGGAGCTGTTTTTT. This translates into CASSLVPGAAGELFF.

The V gene is TRBV7-3, the J gene TRBJ2-1, with TRBD2 as a possible D gene (7 bases). CDR1 is SGHTA, CDR2 FQGTGA, per germline. V was cut by 1 base and J by 9 bases, with 13 bases left in between. This CDR3 contains 14 residues. CDR3 sequence reads: CASSLSGGGGEQFF. Here the CDR3 DNA reads TGTGCCAGCAGCTTAAGCGGGGGCGGCGGTGAGCAGTTCTTC.

This clone has more than one count but fewer than ten. The rearrangement joins TRBV29-1 to TRBJ1-2; a possible D gene is TRBD1 (6 bases). CDR3 size: 12 residues. V dropped 7 bases and J dropped 1 base, with 10 bases sitting between them. Germline-derived CDR1 and CDR2 are SQVTM and ANQGSEA. CDR3 residues: CSGMDSNYGYTF. DNA for the CDR3: TGCAGCGGAATGGACAGTAACTATGGCTACACCTTC.

The genes are TRBV28 and TRBJ1-2; D is undetermined. The CDR3 is 12 amino acids. With 4 bases removed from V and 3 bases from J, the gap between germline ends came to 6 bases. CDR1 is MDHEN, CDR2 SYDVKM, per germline. This chain's CDR3 is CASSSSDYGYTF. The CDR3 DNA sequence: TGTGCCAGCAGTTCTAGCGACTATGGCTACACCTTC.

The chain links TRBV6-5 to TRBJ1-1; D ambiguous. CDR3 length: 12 amino acids. Germline V gives CDR1 MNHEY, CDR2 SVGAGI. The V gene lost 2 bases and the J gene lost 11 bases, with 12 bases spanning the gap. Here the CDR3 DNA reads TGTGCCAGCAGTTACCTCGGGAGAGAGGCTTTCTTT. The encoded protein is CASSYLGREAFF.

This chain joins TRBV19 and TRBJ1-6; D is unclear. V was shortened by 6 bases and J by 9 bases, with 15 bases between the two germline ends. This CDR3 is 14 amino acids long. Germline loops: CDR1 LNHDA, CDR2 SQIVND (reference sequence). This CDR3 is CASRIRQAGSPLHF. In DNA form, the CDR3 reads TGTGCCAGTAGAATTCGTCAGGCTGGTTCACCCCTCCACTTT.

The chain combines TRBV7-2 with TRBJ1-2, with 10 positions matching TRBD1. Trimming cost V 6 bases and J 3 bases; bases outside gene matches: 10. Germline CDR1 and CDR2: SGHTA and FQGNSA. The CDR3 runs to 16 residues. The CDR3 region has the DNA TGTGCCAGCAGGCGTACCGGGACAGGGGATCACTATGGCTACACCTTC. This codes for CASRRTGTGDHYGYTF.

The rearrangement joins TRBV27 to TRBJ2-5; no clear D. The germline V gene encodes CDR1 MNHEY and CDR2 SMNVEV (reference sequence). V was cut by 5 bases and J by 0 bases, with 7 bases left in between. The CDR3 extends over 13 amino acids. CDR3 nucleotide sequence: TGTGCCAGCAGTGAACGGTACCAAGAGACCCAGTACTTC. Its protein product is CASSERYQETQYF.

This rearrangement joins TRBV30 to TRBJ1-1; 7 positions agree with TRBD1. The CDR3 consists of 14 residues. The J segment lost 1 base and the V segment lost 2 bases, leaving 4 bases of the junction unmatched. CDR1 and CDR2 (germline): GTSNPN, SVGIG (reference sequence). CDR3 nucleotide sequence: TGTGCCTGGAGTAGGGGGCGTAAGAACACTGAAGCTTTCTTT. It encodes CAWSRGRKNTEAFF.

The chain has TRBV30 and TRBJ2-5; D is ambiguous. The CDR3 is 13 amino acids. The germline CDR1 and CDR2 sequences are GTSNPN and SVGIG (reference sequence). The V gene lost 1 base and the J gene lost 2 bases, with 8 bases spanning the gap. The CDR3 region is CAWSGVNQETQYF. CDR3 in DNA: TGTGCCTGGAGTGGAGTCAATCAAGAGACCCAGTACTTC.

The rearrangement uses TRBV28 and TRBJ2-3, with 12 bases aligning to TRBD2. Germline CDR1 is MDHEN and CDR2 is SYDVKM. J lost 1 base, V lost 6 bases, and 2 bases had no gene match. CDR3 length equals 15 residues. CDR3 in DNA: TGTGCCAGCAGCAGACTAGCGGGGGGCACAGATACGCAGTATTTT. Protein sequence: CASSRLAGGTDTQYF. Full variable domain (outside the CDR3, taken from reference TRBV28 and TRBJ2-3): DVKVTQSSRYLVKRTGEKVFLECVQDMDHENMFWYRQDPGLGLRLIYFSYDVKMKEKGDIPEGYSVSREKKERFSLILESASTNQTSMYLCASSRLAGGTDTQYFGPGTRLTVL.

The chain recombines TRBV7-6 with TRBJ1-1; maybe TRBD1 (6 bases). This CDR3 is built from 16 residues. Between the trimmed V and J ends, which lost 1 base and 1 base, there was a span of 13 bases. The V gene's germline CDR1 is SGHVS and CDR2 FNYEAQ. CDR3 coding DNA: TGTGCCAGCAGCTTAGTTTCAGGGGTAGGGAACACTGAAGCTTTCTTT. Amino acids: CASSLVSGVGNTEAFF.

J is TRBJ1-2 and V is TRBV7-2; TRBD1 might be the D (5 bases). The CDR3 spans 15 residues. Trimming cost V 6 bases and J 3 bases, with 17 bases left between them. The germline CDR1 and CDR2 sequences are SGHTA and FQGNSA. The CDR3 nucleotides read TGTGCCAGCAGACCCTCTGGAGGGGTGGACTATGGCTACACCTTC. It codes for CASRPSGGVDYGYTF.

The V gene is TRBV7-2, the J gene TRBJ1-1; D unclear. V lost 2 bases and J 6 bases, leaving 19 bases between the germline ends. The length of the CDR3 is 16 residues. Germline V gene data show CDR1 as SGHTA and CDR2 as FQGNSA. CDR3 loop: CASSLNGVMSGAEAFF. DNA of the CDR3: TGTGCCAGCAGCTTAAACGGGGTTATGAGTGGCGCTGAAGCTTTCTTT.

As for this clone: Different DNA sequences within this sample yield the same CDR3. V is TRBV6-6 and J is TRBJ2-7; 7 bases are shared with TRBD1. The CDR3 length is 14 residues. Germline V gene data show CDR1 as MNHNY and CDR2 as SVGAGI (reference sequence). The ends lost 2 bases at V and 2 bases at J; junction bases unmatched: 3. The CDR3 nucleotides are TGTGCCAGCAGTTACCGACAGGGTCCCTACGAGCAGTACTTC. It yields the protein CASSYRQGPYEQYF.

The chain joins TRBV6-1 to TRBJ1-6; the D is unclear. This CDR3 has 15 amino acids. Looked up from germline, CDR1 is MNHNS and CDR2 is SASEGT. Trimming shortened V by 1 base and J by 10 bases, and 14 bases separated the two germline ends. Here the CDR3 DNA reads TGTGCCAGCAGTGAAGATGGCGGGTTCGGGTCACCCCTCCACTTT. Translation gives CASSEDGGFGSPLHF.

CDR3 nucleotides: TGTGCCAGCAGCCCCGAAGGCGGACAGTACTATGGCTACACCTTC. Its translation is CASSPEGGQYYGYTF. The rearrangement uses TRBV5-4 and TRBJ1-2; perhaps TRBD1 as D (6 bases). Germline assignment: CDR1 SGHNT and CDR2 YYREEE (reference sequence). CDR3 length: 15 residues. Trimming stripped 4 bases from V and 3 bases from J, with 16 bases between.

This chain links TRBV4-3 with TRBJ2-7, with D possibly being TRBD2 (6 bases). V lost 0 bases to trimming and J lost 6 bases, with 12 bases between them. CDR1 and CDR2 from the germline V gene are LGHNA and YSLEER. CDR3 size: 14 residues. CDR3 loop: CASSQDSEGLEQYF. The CDR3 nucleotides read TGCGCCAGCAGCCAAGATTCGGAGGGACTCGAGCAGTACTTC.

The genes are TRBV6-4 and TRBJ2-3; D not certain. V was cut by 6 bases and J by 4 bases, with 5 bases left in between. CDR1 is MRHNA, CDR2 SNTAGT, per germline. The CDR3 is made up of 11 amino acids. CDR3 bases: TGTGCCAGCAGAACATCAGATACGCAGTATTTT. Amino acids: CASRTSDTQYF.

The chain is built from TRBV5-1 and TRBJ2-5; TRBD2 agrees at 8 bases. Germline-derived CDR1 and CDR2 are SGHRS and YFSETQ. J was trimmed by 3 bases and V by 4 bases; bases with no gene match: 8. The CDR3 totals 15 residues. Here the CDR3 DNA reads TGCGCCAGCAGCCCCCGGGCGCGGGGGGAAGAGACCCAGTACTTC. It yields the protein CASSPRARGEETQYF.